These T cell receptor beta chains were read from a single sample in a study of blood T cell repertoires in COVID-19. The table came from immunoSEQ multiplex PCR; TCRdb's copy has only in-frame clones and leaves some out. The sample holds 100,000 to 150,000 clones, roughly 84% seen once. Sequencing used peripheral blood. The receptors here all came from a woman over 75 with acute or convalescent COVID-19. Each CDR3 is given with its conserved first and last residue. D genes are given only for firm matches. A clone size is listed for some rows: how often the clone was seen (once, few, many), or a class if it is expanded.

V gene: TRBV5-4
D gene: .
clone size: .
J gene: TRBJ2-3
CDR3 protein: CASSLTGRSTDTQYF
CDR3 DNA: TGTGCCAGCAGCTTAACAGGGAGAAGCACAGATACGCAGTATTTT

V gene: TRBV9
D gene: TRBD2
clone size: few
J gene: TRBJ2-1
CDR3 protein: CASSVYISGINEQFF
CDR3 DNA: TGTGCCAGCAGCGTCTATATTAGCGGGATCAATGAGCAGTTCTTC

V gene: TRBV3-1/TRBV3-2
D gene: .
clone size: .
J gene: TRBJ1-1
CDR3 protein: CASSHRVMNTEAFF
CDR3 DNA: TGTGCCAGCAGCCACAGGGTGATGAACACTGAAGCTTTCTTT

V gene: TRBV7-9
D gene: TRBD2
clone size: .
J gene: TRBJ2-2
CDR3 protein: CASSLTTSGKTGELFF
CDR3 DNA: TGTGCCAGCAGCCTCACGACTAGCGGAAAAACCGGGGAGCTGTTTTTT

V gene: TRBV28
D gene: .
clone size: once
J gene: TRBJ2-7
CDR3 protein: CASSFYAYEQYF
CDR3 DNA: TGTGCCAGCAGTTTCTACGCCTACGAGCAGTACTTC

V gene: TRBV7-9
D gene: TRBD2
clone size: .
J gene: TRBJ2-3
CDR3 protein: CASSLPGLAGDTQYF
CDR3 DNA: TGTGCCAGCAGCCTACCGGGACTAGCTGGGGATACGCAGTATTTT

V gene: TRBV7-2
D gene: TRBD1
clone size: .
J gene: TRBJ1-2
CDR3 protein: CASSSTGEVGGYTF
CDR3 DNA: TGTGCCAGCAGCAGTACAGGGGAGGTGGGGGGCTACACCTTC

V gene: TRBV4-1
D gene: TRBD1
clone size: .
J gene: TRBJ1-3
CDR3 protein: CASSQDTRQGPGNTIYF
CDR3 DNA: TGCGCCAGCAGCCAAGACACCCGACAGGGGCCCGGAAACACCATATATTTT

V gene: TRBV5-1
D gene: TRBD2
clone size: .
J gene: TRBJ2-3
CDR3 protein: CASSPGGGADTQYF
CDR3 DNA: TGCGCCAGCAGCCCGGGAGGGGGTGCAGATACGCAGTATTTT

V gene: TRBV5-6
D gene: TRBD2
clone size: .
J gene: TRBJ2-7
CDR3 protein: CASSHLAGGSYEQYF
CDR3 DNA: TGTGCCAGCAGCCACCTAGCGGGGGGGTCCTACGAGCAGTACTTC

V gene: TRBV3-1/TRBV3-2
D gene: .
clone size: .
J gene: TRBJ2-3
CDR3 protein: CASSHPGPGTDTQYF
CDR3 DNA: TGTGCCAGCAGCCACCCGGGTCCAGGCACAGATACGCAGTATTTT

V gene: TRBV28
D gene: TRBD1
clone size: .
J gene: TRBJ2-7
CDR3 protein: CASSGWDRGTYEQYF
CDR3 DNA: TGTGCCAGCAGTGGATGGGACAGGGGGACCTACGAGCAGTACTTC

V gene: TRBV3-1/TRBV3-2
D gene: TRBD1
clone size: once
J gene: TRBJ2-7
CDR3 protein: CASSPVDRGGQTSF
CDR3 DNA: TGTGCCAGCAGCCCCGTGGACAGGGGGGGCCAAACTAGTTTC

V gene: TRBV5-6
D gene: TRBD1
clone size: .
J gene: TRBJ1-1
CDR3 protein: CASSGRQGMEAFF
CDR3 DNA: TGTGCCAGCAGCGGACGACAGGGTATGGAAGCTTTCTTT

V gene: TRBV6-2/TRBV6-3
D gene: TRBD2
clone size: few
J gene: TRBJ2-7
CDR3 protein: CASSSQRGGLGEQYF
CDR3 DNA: TGTGCCAGCAGTTCCCAGCGGGGGGGCCTCGGCGAGCAGTACTTC

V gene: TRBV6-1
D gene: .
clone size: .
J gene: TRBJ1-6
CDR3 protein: CASSDVDSDSPLHF
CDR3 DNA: TGTGCCAGCAGTGATGTCGATTCGGATTCACCCCTCCACTTT

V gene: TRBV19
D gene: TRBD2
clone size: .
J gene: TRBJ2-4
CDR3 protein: CASSRGTSGAKNIQYF
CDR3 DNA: TGTGCCAGTAGTAGAGGGACTAGCGGGGCGAAAAACATTCAGTACTTC

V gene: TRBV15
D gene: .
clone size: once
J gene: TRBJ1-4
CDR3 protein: CATMAGFAVNEKLFF
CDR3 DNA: TGTGCCACCATGGCAGGGTTTGCTGTTAATGAAAAACTGTTTTTT

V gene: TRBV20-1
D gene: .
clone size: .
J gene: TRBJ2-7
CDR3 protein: CSASASGATYEQYF
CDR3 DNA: TGCAGTGCTAGTGCCTCAGGGGCGACCTACGAGCAGTACTTC

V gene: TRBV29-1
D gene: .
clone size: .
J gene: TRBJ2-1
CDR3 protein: CSVDPGEGRNEQFF
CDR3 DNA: TGCAGCGTTGACCCCGGTGAGGGCCGTAATGAGCAGTTCTTC

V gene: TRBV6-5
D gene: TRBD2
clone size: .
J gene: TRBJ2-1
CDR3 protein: CASTADSGTSFF
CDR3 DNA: TGTGCCAGCACCGCCGATTCCGGGACTAGCTTCTTC

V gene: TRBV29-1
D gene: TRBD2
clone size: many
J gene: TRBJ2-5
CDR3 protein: CSVRERGAPDETQYF
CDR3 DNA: TGCAGCGTTCGGGAGCGGGGGGCGCCGGACGAGACCCAGTACTTC

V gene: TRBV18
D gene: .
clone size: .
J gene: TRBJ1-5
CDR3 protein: CASSPSGRFSQPQHF
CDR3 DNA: TGTGCCAGCTCACCAAGCGGGAGATTTTCTCAGCCCCAGCATTTT

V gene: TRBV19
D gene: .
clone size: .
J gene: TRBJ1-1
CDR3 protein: CASSIDPAGRAEAFF
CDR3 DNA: TGTGCCAGTAGTATAGATCCCGCAGGGAGGGCTGAAGCTTTCTTT